The source of this TCR beta chain is a study of cytomegalovirus exposure and HLA in healthy donors. The study, taken as a whole, reports: Reportedly, diagnosis of cytomegalovirus status by the classifier showed high specificity and sensitivity. Most CMV-associated TCR beta chains were later found to appear HLA-restricted.

A note on this clone: The antigen remains unidentified.

Use of 60 Vbeta and 13 Jbeta primers characterized the PCR. The data were produced by immunoSEQ multiplex PCR, yet TCRdb's version contains in-frame clones alone and is incomplete. Seen here are over 110,000 clones, approximately 84% observed once, and the top ten hold under 10%. Per the germline V gene, CDR1 is SGHRS and CDR2 is YFSETQ. CDR3 length: 15 residues. V lost 1 base and J 7 bases, leaving 18 bases between the germline ends. Sequencing was performed on PBMCs. This sequence was found in a woman aged 55-69 years in good health and CMV-seropositive. V usage is TRBV5-1 and J usage is TRBJ2-7, with a possible D match to TRBD2 (6 bases). The CDR3 sequence is CASSLIGGETREQYF. The CDR3 coding sequence is TGCGCCAGCAGCTTGATCGGGGGAGAGACGCGGGAGCAGTACTTC. Variable domain in full (rest from reference TRBV5-1 and TRBJ2-7): KAGVTQTPRYLIKTRGQQVTLSCSPISGHRSVSWYQQTPGQGLQFLFEYFSETQRNKGNFPGRFSGRQFSNSRSEMNVSTLELGDSALYLCASSLIGGETREQYFGPGTRLTVT.